This T cell receptor beta chain was sequenced in a study of spatial heterogeneity in lung cancer. Background on the study: Available PBMC from follow-up, collected a median of roughly two years after resection, underwent sequencing. Detection of beta-chain sequences consistently exceeded that of alpha-chain sequences.

The time point here: blood at routine non-recurrence follow-up after resection. In each case, whole RNA from tumor, nontumor lung or frozen PBMC was sequenced unsorted. In its sample, this clonotype was seen many times. Its antigen remains unidentified. On each TCR cDNA molecule, a unique molecular identifier was present. MiXCR was run by TCRdb on the 5' RACE reads, yielding one entry per CDR3 protein. The data show about 120,000 distinct CDR3 sequences, with less than 15% seen just once and approximately 17% held by the top ten. Study-level findings and limits: Follow-up blood showed ubiquitous expanded tumor TCRs less than blood at resection did.

CDR3 length: 12 amino acids. V lost 4 bases, J lost 0 bases, and 3 bases lay in between. Germline loops: CDR1 SGDLS, CDR2 YYNGEE. Sequences were derived from PBMCs, sampled at follow-up. This receptor was identified in a male donor with early-stage non-small cell lung cancer. The chain recombines TRBV9 with TRBJ2-3, with D uncertain. In DNA, the CDR3 is TGTGCCAGCAGCTTCAGCACAGATACGCAGTATTTT. It yields the protein CASSFSTDTQYF.